This TCR beta chain emerged from a study of blood T cell repertoires in COVID-19. This clone was seen only once. The length of the CDR3 is 16 residues. The V gene's germline CDR1 is KGHSH and CDR2 LQKENI. The V gene end was trimmed by 2 bases and the J gene end by 0 bases; junction bases not matched to a gene: 1. Clones were read by immunoSEQ multiplex PCR, and TCRdb kept only the in-frame ones, dropping some. The sample lists a few hundred thousand clones; 86% were seen once. The genes are TRBV18 and TRBJ1-3; 10 bases are shared with TRBD1. What was sequenced was peripheral blood. The sequence was obtained from a man between 18 and 35 years old with active or convalescent COVID-19. CDR3 sequence reads: CASSPWDRGSGNTIYF. The CDR3 bases are TGTGCCAGCTCACCATGGGACAGGGGCTCTGGAAACACCATATATTTT.